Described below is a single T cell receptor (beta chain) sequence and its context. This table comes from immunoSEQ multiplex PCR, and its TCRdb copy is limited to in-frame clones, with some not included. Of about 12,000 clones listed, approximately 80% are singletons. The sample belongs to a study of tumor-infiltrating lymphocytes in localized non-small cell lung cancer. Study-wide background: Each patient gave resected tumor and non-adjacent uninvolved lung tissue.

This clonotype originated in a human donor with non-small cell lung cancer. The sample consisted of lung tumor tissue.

CDR3 bases: TGTGCCATCAGTGAGTCGAGTCGTGTCAGGGGGCTGAGTGGAAACACCATATATTTT. Translated, it gives CAISESSRVRGLSGNTIYF. This chain links TRBV10-3 with TRBJ1-3; 8 bases fit TRBD1. V was clipped by 0 bases and J by 3 bases; unmatched bases: 13. The CDR3 is made up of 19 amino acids. Germline CDR1 is ENHRY and CDR2 is SYGVKD.